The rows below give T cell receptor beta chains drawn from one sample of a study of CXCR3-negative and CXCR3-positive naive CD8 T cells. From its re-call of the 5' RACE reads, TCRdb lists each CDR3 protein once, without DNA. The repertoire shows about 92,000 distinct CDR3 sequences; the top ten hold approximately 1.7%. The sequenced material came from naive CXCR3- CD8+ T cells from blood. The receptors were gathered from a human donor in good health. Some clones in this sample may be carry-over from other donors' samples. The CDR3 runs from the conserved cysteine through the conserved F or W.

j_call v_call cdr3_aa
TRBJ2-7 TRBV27 CASSLVGAAYEQYF
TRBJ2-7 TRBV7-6 CASSLPGTSAEQYF
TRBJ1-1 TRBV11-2 CASSSSWFKKAQNTEAFF
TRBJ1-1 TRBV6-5 CASRAGTGTEAFF
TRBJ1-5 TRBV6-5 CASSYSGVGSNQPQHF
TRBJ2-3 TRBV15 CATRPESTDTQYF
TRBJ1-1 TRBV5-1 CASSLADNRANTEAFF
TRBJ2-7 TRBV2 CATVTSPDEQYF
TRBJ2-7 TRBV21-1 CASSRCGLISYEQYF
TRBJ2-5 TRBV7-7 CASSLAGGSPQETQYF
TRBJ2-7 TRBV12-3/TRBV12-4 CASSSSHVSSYEQYF
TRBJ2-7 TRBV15 CATSTQGVPGPYYTYEQYF
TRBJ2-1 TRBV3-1 CASSPTGGGYEQFF
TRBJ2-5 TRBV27 CASRHWGEGQETQYF
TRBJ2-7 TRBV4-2 CASSQDFKRGILEQYF
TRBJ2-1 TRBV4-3 CASSQDLGGGGEQFF
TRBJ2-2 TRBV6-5 CASSYGLAGIGELFF
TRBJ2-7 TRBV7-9 CASSLITSDHEQYF
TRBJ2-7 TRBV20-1 CSARLPQGVTFRGSYEQYF
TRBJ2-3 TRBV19 CASSSLSTNSDTQYF
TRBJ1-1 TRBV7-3 CASSSSGGANTEAFF
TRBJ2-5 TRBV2 CASSDREETQYF
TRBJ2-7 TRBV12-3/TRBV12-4 CASSSLVPEQYF
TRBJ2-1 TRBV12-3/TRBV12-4 CASSWGSHEQFF
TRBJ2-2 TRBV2 CASDPGTGELFF
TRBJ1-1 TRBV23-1 CASSHEPGQGVTQNGSTEAFF
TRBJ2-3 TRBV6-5 CASSSSGGDTDTQYF
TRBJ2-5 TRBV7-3 CASSKALQETQYF
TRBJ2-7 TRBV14 CASSRGEDYEQYF
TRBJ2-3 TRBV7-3 CASSLSGLAGGSTDTQYF
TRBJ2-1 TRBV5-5 CASSLAGSINEQFF
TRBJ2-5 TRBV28 CASSHSGTSGLGETQYF
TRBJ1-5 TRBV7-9 CASSLSWTGDSNQPQHF